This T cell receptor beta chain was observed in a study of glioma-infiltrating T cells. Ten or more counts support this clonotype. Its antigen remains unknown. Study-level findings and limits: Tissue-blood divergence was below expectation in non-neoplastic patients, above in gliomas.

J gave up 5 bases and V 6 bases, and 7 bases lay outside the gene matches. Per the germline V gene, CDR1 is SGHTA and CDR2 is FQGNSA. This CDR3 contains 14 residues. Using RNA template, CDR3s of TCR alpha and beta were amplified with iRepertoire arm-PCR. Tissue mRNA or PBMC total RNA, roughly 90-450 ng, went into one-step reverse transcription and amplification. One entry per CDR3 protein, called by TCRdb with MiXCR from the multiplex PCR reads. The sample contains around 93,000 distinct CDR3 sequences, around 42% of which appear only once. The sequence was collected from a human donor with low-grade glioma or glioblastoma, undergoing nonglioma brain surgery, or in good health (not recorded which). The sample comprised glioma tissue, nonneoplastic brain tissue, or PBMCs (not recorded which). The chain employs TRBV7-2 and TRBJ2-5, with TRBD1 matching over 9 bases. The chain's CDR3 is CASSRGQGHETQYF. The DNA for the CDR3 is TGTGCCAGCAGTCGAGGACAGGGGCATGAGACCCAGTACTTC.